Shown below are 27 T cell receptor beta chains from a single sample sequenced in a study of shared clonotypes between healthy human individuals. TCRdb's table, derived via immunoSEQ multiplex PCR, lists solely in-frame clones and lacks some. The sample lists approximately 2,000,000 clones, 80% to 95% occurring once. The sequencing sample was made of naive CD4+ T cells from PBMCs. The subset here: CD45RA+ positively selected. The receptor set was obtained from a man aged 18 to 29 in good health. Some clones in this sample may be carry-over from other donors' samples.

The chain uses TRBV25-1 and TRBJ2-2; no clear D. V gave up 6 bases and J gave up 6 bases, with 2 bases separating them. The V gene's germline CDR1 is MGHDK and CDR2 SYGVNS. This CDR3 is built from 10 residues. This CDR3 is CASRPGELFF. In nucleotides, the CDR3 is TGTGCCAGCAGACCCGGGGAGCTGTTTTTT. The complete variable domain, with remaining parts taken from reference TRBV25-1 and TRBJ2-2, reads EADIYQTPRYLVIGTGKKITLECSQTMGHDKMYWYQQDPGMELHLIHYSYGVNSTEKGDLSSESTVSRIRTEHFPLTLESARPSHTSQYLCASRPGELFFGEGSRLTVL.

This chain uses TRBV27 with TRBJ2-7; the D gene is possibly TRBD1 (7 bases). This CDR3 is built from 19 residues. The V gene lost 1 base and the J gene lost 6 bases, with 28 bases spanning the gap. CDR1 MNHEY and CDR2 SMNVEV come from the germline V gene (reference sequence). In DNA form, the CDR3 reads TGTGCCAGCAGTTTATTCGGGGCAGGGGGTATTAGGGCGGGACGCGAGCAGTACTTC. Protein sequence: CASSLFGAGGIRAGREQYF.

The chain employs TRBV15 and TRBJ2-7, with 9 bases identical to TRBD2. Germline trimming cut 1 base from V and 8 bases from J; bases unmatched to any gene: 9. CDR1 and CDR2 from the germline V gene are LNHNV and YYDKDF (reference sequence). The CDR3 loop spans 15 amino acids. CDR3 nucleotides: TGTGCCACCAGCAGAGTGGGGCGGGAGGGCTTGAAGCAGTACTTC. Encoded protein: CATSRVGREGLKQYF.

V usage is TRBV28 and J usage is TRBJ1-2, with D perhaps matching TRBD1 (5 bases). This CDR3 spans 13 amino acids. Germline loops: CDR1 MDHEN, CDR2 SYDVKM. The ends were cut back, 6 bases at V and 6 bases at J, with 14 bases in the middle. CDR3 coding DNA: TGTGCCAGCAGACTAGCCCTAGGGGATGGCTACACCTTC. Encoded protein: CASRLALGDGYTF.

The V call is TRBV7-2, the J call TRBJ2-6; TRBD1 agrees at 11 bases. The V gene end was trimmed by 10 bases and the J gene end by 3 bases; junction bases not matched to a gene: 5. The CDR3 is made up of 15 amino acids. The germline gives CDR1 SGHTA, CDR2 FQGNSA. The CDR3 nucleotides are TGTGCCAACCGGGACAGGGGGTTTGGGGCCAACGTCCTGACTTTC. Its protein is CANRDRGFGANVLTF.

The chain recombines TRBV5-4 with TRBJ2-7; 15 bases fit TRBD2. V shed 4 bases, J shed 0 bases, and the junction held 5 bases outside the gene matches. This CDR3 region has 17 residues. The germline V gene has CDR1 SGHNT and CDR2 YYREEE (reference sequence). Here the CDR3 reads CASSPGLAGGHSYEQYF. The CDR3 nucleotides read TGTGCCAGCAGCCCGGGACTAGCGGGAGGCCACTCCTACGAGCAGTACTTC.

A remark on this clone: The same CDR3 is also encoded by other DNA sequences in this sample. The gene calls are TRBV14 and TRBJ1-2, with D maybe TRBD1 (5 bases). There are 14 residues in the CDR3. V was shortened by 0 bases and J by 4 bases, with 9 bases between the two germline ends. Germline assignment: CDR1 SGHDN and CDR2 FVKESK. The DNA for the CDR3 is TGTGCCAGCAGCCAAGACAGGGTCTCCTATGGCTACACCTTC. Its protein product is CASSQDRVSYGYTF.

V and J are TRBV5-1 and TRBJ2-1; TRBD2 matches 11 bases. This CDR3 is 15 amino acids long. Germline CDR1 SGHRS, CDR2 YFSETQ. V shed 4 bases and J 9 bases; nucleotides not matched to a gene: 9. The CDR3 nucleotides read TGCGCCAGCAGCACCCTAGCGGGAGGAGGGGCTGAGCAGTTCTTC. This encodes CASSTLAGGGAEQFF. The full variable domain, rest sourced from reference TRBV5-1 and TRBJ2-1, is KAGVTQTPRYLIKTRGQQVTLSCSPISGHRSVSWYQQTPGQGLQFLFEYFSETQRNKGNFPGRFSGRQFSNSRSEMNVSTLELGDSALYLCASSTLAGGGAEQFFGPGTRLTVL.

V and J are TRBV5-1 and TRBJ2-2; D call uncertain. The CDR3 spans 16 residues. In germline, CDR1 is SGHRS, CDR2 YFSETQ. Trimming removed 3 bases from V and 3 bases from J, with 15 bases in between. For the CDR3, the DNA is TGCGCCAGCAGCTCCTACCGGGCCGTAGACACCGGGGAGCTGTTTTTT. Protein sequence: CASSSYRAVDTGELFF.

On this clone: Other DNA sequences in this sample translate to the same CDR3. V gene TRBV5-4 combines with J gene TRBJ2-7; TRBD2 agrees at 10 bases. The CDR3 spans 14 residues. Germline assignment: CDR1 SGHNT and CDR2 YYREEE (reference sequence). J lost 4 bases, V lost 4 bases, and 5 bases had no gene match. The DNA for the CDR3 is TGTGCCAGCAGCCCAAGCGGGAGGGGTTACGAGCAGTACTTC. Its protein is CASSPSGRGYEQYF.

The rearrangement links TRBV6-1 to TRBJ2-7; no firm D call. V shed 4 bases and J shed 0 bases, with 10 bases lying between them. The CDR3 runs 14 residues. CDR1 and CDR2 from the germline V gene are MNHNS and SASEGT. For the CDR3, the DNA is TGTGCCAGCAGTGTGGACCCTTACTCCTACGAGCAGTACTTC. As protein: CASSVDPYSYEQYF.

The chain carries TRBV28 and TRBJ1-5, with D unresolved. V shed 5 bases and J shed 3 bases, with 26 bases lying between them. Germline CDR1 reads MDHEN; CDR2 reads SYDVKM. The length of the CDR3 is 19 residues. CDR3 coding DNA: TGTGCCAGCAGTCCCCGGTCGGGGAAGTTGGTCTGGAACAATCAGCCCCAGCATTTT. It codes for CASSPRSGKLVWNNQPQHF.

The V gene is TRBV6-5, the J gene TRBJ2-3, with a weak D call TRBD1 (5 bases). From germline, CDR1 is MNHEY and CDR2 SVGAGI. The V end was cut by 6 bases, the J end by 1 base, with 14 bases between. CDR3 length: 15 residues. The CDR3 DNA reads as TGTGCCAGCAGGGATTGGGGCACCGGCACAGATACGCAGTATTTT. Translating it yields CASRDWGTGTDTQYF.

This chain uses TRBV6-5 with TRBJ2-1; 10 nucleotides agree with TRBD2. Germline assignment: CDR1 MNHEY and CDR2 SVGAGI. Germline trimming cut 6 bases from V and 6 bases from J; bases unmatched to any gene: 8. There are 15 residues in the CDR3. The CDR3 nucleotides are TGTGCCAGCAGATCCGGACTAGCGGAGCCCAATGAGCAGTTCTTC. Its translation: CASRSGLAEPNEQFF.

The gene calls are TRBV10-3 and TRBJ2-1; 11 nucleotides align to TRBD2. The CDR3 consists of 15 residues. CDR1 is ENHRY, CDR2 SYGVKD, per germline. Germline trimming cut 3 bases from V and 7 bases from J; bases unmatched to any gene: 5. The CDR3 sequence is CAISDPSGRYNEQFF. The CDR3 DNA reads as TGTGCCATCAGTGATCCTAGCGGGAGGTATAATGAGCAGTTCTTC.

This rearrangement joins TRBV7-3 to TRBJ2-3, with unresolved D. Germline V gives CDR1 SGHTA, CDR2 FQGTGA. There are 14 residues in the CDR3. Trimming removed 2 bases from V and 4 bases from J, with 10 bases in between. The CDR3 is CASSLAQSPDTQYF. CDR3 DNA: TGTGCCAGCAGCTTAGCCCAGAGTCCAGATACGCAGTATTTT.

The CDR3 is CASSLAPRGLGTEAFF. The DNA for the CDR3 is TGCGCCAGCAGCTTGGCCCCCCGGGGGCTGGGCACTGAAGCTTTCTTT. The chain links TRBV5-1 to TRBJ1-1; D is possibly TRBD1 (6 bases). Between the trimmed V and J ends, which lost 0 bases and 4 bases, there was a span of 16 bases. Germline values: CDR1 SGHRS, CDR2 YFSETQ. The CDR3 length is 16 residues.

As regards this clone: The identical CDR3 is also encoded by other nucleotide sequences in the sample. The rearrangement links TRBV19 to TRBJ1-5, with D perhaps matching TRBD1 (6 bases). CDR1 and CDR2 (germline): LNHDA, SQIVND (reference sequence). CDR3 length: 15 amino acids. V was clipped by 5 bases and J by 4 bases, with 15 bases between them. CDR3 region: CASSGRGSGNQPQHF. The CDR3 region has the DNA TGTGCCAGTAGTGGCAGGGGCTCTGGGAATCAGCCCCAGCATTTT.

This clone is a singleton in its sample. This chain uses TRBV19 with TRBJ2-7; 11 bases fit TRBD2. V lost 5 bases, J lost 5 bases, and 8 bases stayed unmatched. The germline CDR1 and CDR2 sequences are LNHDA and SQIVND (reference sequence). This CDR3 is built from 15 residues. CDR3 nucleotide sequence: TGTGCCAGTAGTCTAGCGGGAGGATTTAAGAACGAGCAGTACTTC. Translated, it gives CASSLAGGFKNEQYF.

This chain uses TRBV11-1 with TRBJ1-2; TRBD1 agrees at 8 bases. CDR3 size: 11 residues. Germline loops: CDR1 SGHAT, CDR2 FQDESV (reference sequence). The V gene end was trimmed by 5 bases and the J gene end by 7 bases; junction bases not matched to a gene: 0. CDR3 protein: CASSQGAGYTF. DNA of the CDR3: TGTGCCAGCAGCCAGGGGGCTGGCTACACCTTC. Full variable domain (remainder filled in from reference TRBV11-1 and TRBJ1-2): EAEVAQSPRYKITEKSQAVAFWCDPISGHATLYWYRQILGQGPELLVQFQDESVVDDSQLPKDRFSAERLKGVDSTLKIQPAELGDSAMYLCASSQGAGYTFGSGTRLTVV.

The chain is built from TRBV7-3 and TRBJ2-7; no definite D call. This CDR3 region has 13 residues. V was clipped by 2 bases and J by 3 bases, with 8 bases between them. From germline, CDR1 is SGHTA and CDR2 FQGTGA. The CDR3 bases are TGTGCCAGCAGCTTAGGCGGTAACTACGAGCAGTACTTC. Its translation is CASSLGGNYEQYF.

The gene calls are TRBV19 and TRBJ1-1, with 7 bases aligning to TRBD1. After removal of 1 base from V and 0 bases from J, the junction contained 5 bases not matched to a gene. The CDR3 sequence is 16 residues long. The germline V gene has CDR1 LNHDA and CDR2 SQIVND (reference sequence). For the CDR3, the DNA is TGTGCCAGTAGTATAGGGGACAGACTAATGAACACTGAAGCTTTCTTT. Its translation is CASSIGDRLMNTEAFF. The entire variable domain, with the rest obtained from reference TRBV19 and TRBJ1-1, is as follows: DGGITQSPKYLFRKEGQNVTLSCEQNLNHDAMYWYRQDPGQGLRLIYYSQIVNDFQKGDIAEGYSVSREKKESFPLTVTSAQKNPTAFYLCASSIGDRLMNTEAFFGQGTRLTVV.

This clone is a singleton in its sample. In the same sample, other DNA sequences code for this CDR3. J is TRBJ2-3 and V is TRBV5-1, with D possibly TRBD2 on 5 matching bases. V was clipped by 2 bases and J by 1 base, with 8 bases between them. Germline V lookup: CDR1 SGHRS, CDR2 YFSETQ. The CDR3 contains 14 residues. This CDR3 reads CASSFTGGTDTQYF. CDR3 in DNA: TGCGCCAGCAGCTTCACCGGGGGCACAGATACGCAGTATTTT.

Of note for this clone: This same CDR3 is encoded by further DNA sequences in the sample. This rearrangement joins TRBV7-3 to TRBJ2-2, with D possibly being TRBD1 (5 bases). This CDR3 comprises 13 residues. From germline, CDR1 is SGHTA and CDR2 FQGTGA. Trimming shortened V by 4 bases and J by 4 bases, and 7 bases separated the two germline ends. The CDR3 bases are TGTGCCAGCAGCTCAGGGATCACCGGGGAGCTGTTTTTT. Encoded protein: CASSSGITGELFF.

The J gene is TRBJ2-7, the V gene TRBV28, with 7 bases identical to TRBD2. J was trimmed by 3 bases and V by 6 bases; bases with no gene match: 11. The CDR3 is 15 residues long. Germline CDR1 and CDR2: MDHEN and SYDVKM. The CDR3 is CASSPLASGLYEQYF. The CDR3 coding sequence is TGTGCCAGCAGCCCTCTCGCTAGCGGACTCTACGAGCAGTACTTC.

Regarding this clone: Distinct nucleotide sequences in the sample also encode this CDR3. The chain links TRBV4-1 to TRBJ1-2, with 10 bases that match TRBD1. Germline V gene sequence: CDR1 MGHRA, CDR2 YSYEKL. Losses at the gene ends were 2 bases for V and 4 bases for J; bases not matched to a gene: 4. The CDR3 spans 15 residues. DNA for the CDR3: TGCGCCAGCAGCCAACCGACAGGGGGCTTCTATGGCTACACCTTC. It is translated as CASSQPTGGFYGYTF.

The J gene is TRBJ2-4, the V gene TRBV4-1; D remains unclear. Germline V CDR1 and CDR2: MGHRA, YSYEKL. The ends were cut back, 2 bases at V and 0 bases at J, with 14 bases in the middle. The CDR3 totals 17 residues. The CDR3 coding sequence is TGCGCCAGCAGCCAATGGGGATATACCCTAGCCAAAAACATTCAGTACTTC. Amino acid sequence: CASSQWGYTLAKNIQYF.